One and the same sample provided the 27 T cell receptor beta chains below, sequenced in a study of human T cells and chemical hapten exposure (dated by TCRdb to the early 2020s). The sample's time point, from its label and the paper: pre-sensitization, week 0. The sample's treatment or condition label, in plain terms: therapeutic diphenylcyclopropenone sensitization with weekly scalp DPC. Libraries were built with RACE. Reads for this sample came from a NextSeq 500. TCRdb itself trimmed the public reads at Q25 with fastp, ran MiXCR and retained productive beta chains. Every distinct CDR3 protein forms one entry, paired with its most common genes and DNA. The table for this sample lists 240,000 or so distinct CDR3 sequences; more than 6.5% of them were counted only once. Of the sample, over 2% is held by the ten largest clones. Sequencing used whole blood, obtained in connection with sensitization to the hapten diphenylcyclopropenone (DPC). These receptors all stem from a woman aged 40 to 55 with alopecia areata. Some clones in this sample may be carry-over from other donors' samples.

This clonotype showed up just a few times. The CDR3 region has the DNA TGCAGTGCTAGGGGACTAGCTAAGTACGAGCAGTACTTC. It encodes CSARGLAKYEQYF. The chain recombines TRBV20-1 with TRBJ2-7; 9 bases match TRBD2. This CDR3 has 13 amino acids. Germline V gives CDR1 DFQATT, CDR2 SNEGSKA (reference sequence). Germline trimming cut 3 bases from V and 4 bases from J; bases unmatched to any gene: 4.

This chain links TRBV11-2 with TRBJ2-5; perhaps TRBD2 as D (5 bases). The CDR3 loop spans 16 amino acids. CDR1 and CDR2 (germline): SGHAT, FQNNGV. V was cut by 5 bases and J by 1 base, with 17 bases left in between. The CDR3 protein is CASSSTRGSGQETQYF. For the CDR3, the DNA is TGTGCCAGCAGCAGCACCCGAGGAAGCGGCCAAGAGACCCAGTACTTC.

This clonotype was counted a few times. The J gene is TRBJ1-2, the V gene TRBV28, with D possibly TRBD1 on 5 matching bases. This CDR3 region has 16 residues. Germline loops: CDR1 MDHEN, CDR2 SYDVKM. V was trimmed by 7 bases and J by 0 bases, leaving 18 bases between them. CDR3 loop: CASKGSSGRANYGYTF. The DNA for the CDR3 is TGTGCCAGCAAAGGAAGTTCAGGGAGGGCTAACTATGGCTACACCTTC.

There are a few counts of this clonotype. The V and J genes are TRBV3-1 and TRBJ2-1; 8 bases line up with TRBD2. Unmatched junction bases numbered 8, after V lost 0 bases and J lost 7 bases. This CDR3 has 16 residues. Germline V lookup: CDR1 LGHDT, CDR2 YNNKEL (reference sequence). This chain's CDR3 is CASSQDNGRALNEQFF. CDR3 coding DNA: TGTGCCAGCAGCCAAGATAACGGGAGGGCATTAAATGAGCAGTTCTTC.

The chain has TRBV28 and TRBJ2-1, with 12 bases fitting TRBD1. V lost 5 bases and J lost 6; bases outside the gene matches: 8. Germline CDR1 is MDHEN and CDR2 is SYDVKM. This CDR3 spans 16 amino acids. This CDR3 reads CASSPPGQGAGNEQFF. In nucleotides, the CDR3 is TGTGCCAGCAGTCCACCGGGACAGGGGGCGGGCAATGAGCAGTTCTTC. The entire variable domain, with the rest obtained from reference TRBV28 and TRBJ2-1, is as follows: DVKVTQSSRYLVKRTGEKVFLECVQDMDHENMFWYRQDPGLGLRLIYFSYDVKMKEKGDIPEGYSVSREKKERFSLILESASTNQTSMYLCASSPPGQGAGNEQFFGPGTRLTVL.

This chain connects TRBV20-1 to TRBJ1-5; D may be TRBD1 (6 bases). V lost 6 bases, J lost 3 bases, and 12 bases lay in between. From germline, CDR1 is DFQATT and CDR2 SNEGSKA (reference sequence). The CDR3 totals 13 residues. Here the CDR3 reads CSAEQGFNQPQHF. CDR3 in DNA: TGCAGTGCAGAACAGGGTTTCAATCAGCCCCAGCATTTT.

This clonotype was counted only a few times. Here the CDR3 reads CASSSQAGRGRADTQYF. The CDR3 nucleotides are TGTGCCAGCAGTTCCCAGGCGGGGCGGGGAAGGGCAGATACGCAGTATTTT. This rearrangement joins TRBV28 to TRBJ2-3; weak D call: TRBD2 (6 bases). The ends were cut back, 4 bases at V and 4 bases at J, with 21 bases in the middle. The CDR3 loop spans 17 amino acids. Per the germline V gene, CDR1 is MDHEN and CDR2 is SYDVKM.

This clonotype was observed a handful of times. This chain connects TRBV6-5 to TRBJ1-3; the D is unclear. The V end was cut by 0 bases, the J end by 2 bases, with 8 bases between. Germline V CDR1 and CDR2: MNHEY, SVGAGI. CDR3 length equals 15 residues. The CDR3 is CASSYSVSPGNTIYF. CDR3 nucleotides: TGTGCCAGCAGTTACTCGGTCAGCCCTGGAAACACCATATATTTT.

The chain employs TRBV6-5 and TRBJ2-2; 7 bases are shared with TRBD2. The CDR3 has 14 residues. Trimming removed 4 bases from V and 7 bases from J; junction bases left unmatched: 6. CDR1 and CDR2 from the germline V gene are MNHEY and SVGAGI. CDR3 bases: TGTGCCAGCAGTTCTCCAGGGAGGGGCGGGGAGCTGTTTTTT. Residues: CASSSPGRGGELFF.

This clonotype was seen at least ten times. The chain combines TRBV29-1 with TRBJ1-1, with D perhaps matching TRBD1 (5 bases). The CDR3 sequence is 10 residues long. Trimming took 6 bases from V and 5 from J, leaving 7 bases between them. The germline V gene has CDR1 SQVTM and CDR2 ANQGSEA. CDR3 amino acids: CSVRGTEAFF. The CDR3 DNA follows: TGCAGCGTCCGGGGGACTGAAGCTTTCTTT.

Many counts were recorded for this clonotype. The chain employs TRBV29-1 and TRBJ2-1, with D possibly being TRBD1 or TRBD2 (5 bases each). The CDR3 runs to 13 residues. V lost 5 bases to trimming and J lost 6 bases, with 14 bases between them. Germline CDR1 is SQVTM and CDR2 is ANQGSEA. Here the CDR3 reads CSVQGATSNEQFF. The CDR3 DNA reads as TGCAGCGTTCAGGGCGCCACTAGCAATGAGCAGTTCTTC.

The chain combines TRBV3-1 with TRBJ1-6, with D tentatively TRBD1 (5 bases). This CDR3 contains 17 residues. CDR1 LGHDT and CDR2 YNNKEL come from the germline V gene (reference sequence). V was clipped by 0 bases and J by 7 bases, with 16 bases between them. This chain's CDR3 is CASSQDTGLGVNSPLHF. For the CDR3, the DNA is TGTGCCAGCAGCCAAGATACAGGACTAGGTGTCAATTCACCCCTCCACTTT.

For this clonotype: One junction end does not reproduce the germline sequence, and a read error may be involved. The gene calls are TRBV27 and TRBJ2-3; D may be TRBD1 (6 bases). This CDR3 is built from 14 residues. Per the germline V gene, CDR1 is MNHEY and CDR2 is SMNVEV (reference sequence). This CDR3 is CASSLWTGHRYAVF. CDR3 bases: TGTGCCAGCAGTTTATGGACGGGACACAGATACGCAGTATTT.

This clonotype has only a few counts. J is TRBJ2-2 and V is TRBV28, with a weak D call TRBD1 (5 bases). This CDR3 comprises 15 residues. With 3 bases removed from V and 2 bases from J, the gap between germline ends came to 10 bases. Germline CDR1 MDHEN, CDR2 SYDVKM. The CDR3 nucleotides read TGTGCCAGCAGTTTTTGGCAGGGAAACACCGGGGAGCTGTTTTTT. Protein product: CASSFWQGNTGELFF.

V usage is TRBV20-1 and J usage is TRBJ2-5; 9 bases line up with TRBD2. This CDR3 is 15 amino acids long. With V trimmed by 3 bases and J by 5 bases, 10 bases remained unmatched. CDR1 is DFQATT and CDR2 is SNEGSKA in the germline V gene (reference sequence). Written as DNA, the CDR3 is TGCAGTGCTAGGGATAGCGGGAGCGCAGCGGAGACCCAGTACTTC. Translating gives CSARDSGSAAETQYF.

The chain couples TRBV20-1 to TRBJ2-1, with TRBD1 matching over 9 bases. The CDR3 totals 16 residues. V was pared by 3 bases and J by 2 bases, with 8 bases of the junction left unmatched. The germline V gene encodes CDR1 DFQATT and CDR2 SNEGSKA (reference sequence). In DNA, the CDR3 is TGCAGTGCTAGCGGACAGGGGATGAACACCTACAATGAGCAGTTCTTC. As protein: CSASGQGMNTYNEQFF.

The chain has TRBV6-2 or TRBV6-3 and TRBJ2-2; 8 nucleotides match TRBD2. Germline V lookup: CDR1 MNHEY, CDR2 SVGEGT. The CDR3 contains 14 residues. V lost 6 bases and J lost 4; bases outside the gene matches: 4. Written as DNA, the CDR3 is TGTGCCAGCAGAAAAAGCGGGAGCACCGGGGAGCTGTTTTTT. Translating gives CASRKSGSTGELFF.

This clonotype was counted ten times or more. This chain connects TRBV5-1 to TRBJ1-1; D gene unclear. Germline values: CDR1 SGHRS, CDR2 YFSETQ. V was cut by 0 bases and J by 1 base, with 10 bases left in between. The CDR3 has 15 amino acids. The DNA of the CDR3 is TGCGCCAGCAGCTTGGATCCAGGATCGAACACTGAAGCTTTCTTT. Its protein is CASSLDPGSNTEAFF.

This rearrangement joins TRBV5-1 to TRBJ2-1, with D possibly TRBD2 on 5 matching bases. Trimming stripped 2 bases from V and 6 bases from J, with 9 bases between. The CDR3 length is 13 residues. CDR1 is SGHRS and CDR2 is YFSETQ in the germline V gene. The CDR3 loop is CASSFGEFNEQFF. As DNA, the CDR3 is TGCGCCAGCAGCTTTGGGGAGTTCAATGAGCAGTTCTTC.

This clonotype was seen at least ten times. DNA of the CDR3: TGTGCCACCAGTGATTTCGGGACTAGCGGGACCAATGAGCAGTTCTTC. Protein product: CATSDFGTSGTNEQFF. The chain recombines TRBV24-1 with TRBJ2-1; 13 bases match TRBD2. Germline values: CDR1 KGHDR, CDR2 SFDVKD. The CDR3 consists of 16 residues. J gave up 6 bases and V 1 base, and 2 bases lay outside the gene matches.

The sample holds many counts of this clonotype. The chain uses TRBV29-1 and TRBJ2-7, with D unresolved. V lost 3 bases and J 7 bases, leaving 10 bases between the germline ends. The CDR3 has 11 amino acids. CDR1 and CDR2 from the germline V gene are SQVTM and ANQGSEA. As DNA, the CDR3 is TGCAGCGTTGAGAAATTAGGGGAGCAGTACTTC. It yields the protein CSVEKLGEQYF.

This clonotype was recorded at least ten times. The CDR3 DNA follows: TGCGCCAGCAGCCAAGTAATACTAGCCAGCGAGACCCAGTACTTC. As protein: CASSQVILASETQYF. This chain joins TRBV4-1 and TRBJ2-5; a weak D match, TRBD2 (6 bases). The CDR3 has 15 amino acids. The V gene lost 1 base and the J gene lost 5 bases, with 14 bases spanning the gap. Germline CDR1 is MGHRA and CDR2 is YSYEKL.

This clonotype showed up many times. The rearrangement links TRBV27 to TRBJ2-3; 8 bases are shared with TRBD2. After removal of 0 bases from V and 5 bases from J, the junction contained 7 bases not matched to a gene. Germline V gives CDR1 MNHEY, CDR2 SMNVEV (reference sequence). CDR3 length: 16 residues. CDR3 protein: CASSLSPGGPLDTQYF. DNA of the CDR3: TGTGCCAGCAGTTTATCCCCGGGAGGGCCGTTAGATACGCAGTATTTT.

A remark on this clonotype: At one of its ends the junction is not consistent with the germline gene, which may arise from a read error. The rearrangement joins TRBV6-2 or TRBV6-3 to TRBJ1-4; no definite D call. Germline V gene sequence: CDR1 MNHEY, CDR2 SVGEGT. CDR3 length: 12 residues. CDR3 in amino acids: CASRDVGQTQLF. CDR3 nucleotides: TGTGCCAGCCGCGATGTTGGGCAAACACAACTTTTT.

This clonotype was counted ten times or more. The rearrangement links TRBV6-2 or TRBV6-3 to TRBJ2-1, with 8 bases aligning to TRBD2. In germline, CDR1 is MNHEY, CDR2 SVGEGT. This CDR3 has 15 residues. V trimming: 0 bases; J trimming: 6 bases; junction bases outside the gene matches: 4. The CDR3 DNA reads as TGTGCCAGCAGTTACTCGTCTAGCGGGCCCAATGAGCAGTTCTTC. Amino acids: CASSYSSSGPNEQFF.

This clonotype was observed many times. The chain employs TRBV6-2 or TRBV6-3 and TRBJ2-2, with 7 nucleotides matching TRBD2. The J segment lost 5 bases and the V segment lost 6 bases, leaving 6 bases of the junction unmatched. The length of the CDR3 is 14 residues. Germline V gene sequence: CDR1 MNHEY, CDR2 SVGEGT. The CDR3 protein is CASRGAGRTGELFF. CDR3 nucleotide sequence: TGTGCCAGCAGAGGAGCGGGGAGGACCGGGGAGCTGTTTTTT.

The CDR3 coding sequence is TGTGCCAGCAGCTTGAGTCAGGGTATAAACATTCAGTACTTC. Its translation is CASSLSQGINIQYF. The V gene is TRBV7-6, the J gene TRBJ2-4; D is possibly TRBD1 (5 bases). The CDR3 spans 14 residues. Trimming took off 3 bases at V and 6 bases at J, with 12 bases between the two ends. Germline CDR1 and CDR2: SGHVS and FNYEAQ.